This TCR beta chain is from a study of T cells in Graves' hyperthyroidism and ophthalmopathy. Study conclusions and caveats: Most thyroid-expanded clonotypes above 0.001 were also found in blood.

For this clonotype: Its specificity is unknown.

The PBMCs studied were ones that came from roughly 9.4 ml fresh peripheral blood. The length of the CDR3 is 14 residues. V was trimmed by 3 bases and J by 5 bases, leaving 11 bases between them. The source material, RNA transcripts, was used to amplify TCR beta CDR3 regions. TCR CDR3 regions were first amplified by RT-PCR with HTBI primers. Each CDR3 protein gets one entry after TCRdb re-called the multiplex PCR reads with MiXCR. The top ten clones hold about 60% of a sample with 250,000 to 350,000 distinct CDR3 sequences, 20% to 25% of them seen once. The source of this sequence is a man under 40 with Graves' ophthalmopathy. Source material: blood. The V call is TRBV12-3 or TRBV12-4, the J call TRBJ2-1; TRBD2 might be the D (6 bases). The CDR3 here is CASSLTSNHNEQFF. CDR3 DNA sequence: TGTGCCAGCAGTTTGACTAGTAACCACAATGAGCAGTTCTTC.